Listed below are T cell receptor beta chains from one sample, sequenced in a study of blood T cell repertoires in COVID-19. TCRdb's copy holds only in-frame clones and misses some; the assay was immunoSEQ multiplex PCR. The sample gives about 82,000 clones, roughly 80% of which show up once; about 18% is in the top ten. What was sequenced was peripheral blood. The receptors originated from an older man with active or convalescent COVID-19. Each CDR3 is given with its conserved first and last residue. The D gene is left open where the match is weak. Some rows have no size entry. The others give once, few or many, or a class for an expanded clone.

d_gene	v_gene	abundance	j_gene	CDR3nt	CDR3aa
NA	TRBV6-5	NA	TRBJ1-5	TGTGCCAGCAGGCCCGACAGGTCCGGCAATCAGCCCCAGCATTTT	CASRPDRSGNQPQHF
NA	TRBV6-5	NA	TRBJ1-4	TGTGCCAGCAGCCCCACTACAACTAATGAAAAACTGTTTTTT	CASSPTTTNEKLFF
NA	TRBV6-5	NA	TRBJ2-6	TGTGCCAGCAACGAAAGGGCAGGGGTGAACGTCCTGACTTTC	CASNERAGVNVLTF
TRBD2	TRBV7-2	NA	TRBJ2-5	TGTGCCAGCACCCTCGGTGGACTAGCGGAAGAGACCCAGTACTTC	CASTLGGLAEETQYF
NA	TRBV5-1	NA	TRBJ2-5	TGCGCCAGCAGCTACCAAGAAGCGGGCCAAGAGACCCAGTACTTC	CASSYQEAGQETQYF
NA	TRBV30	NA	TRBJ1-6	TGTGCCTGGAGTAGAGCATCAGGGAATTCACCCCTCCACTTT	CAWSRASGNSPLHF
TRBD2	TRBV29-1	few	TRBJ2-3	TGCAGCGTCGCCTCGACTAGCGGGAGTTGGGATACGCAGTATTTT	CSVASTSGSWDTQYF
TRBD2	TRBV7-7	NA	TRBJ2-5	TGTGCCAGCAGCTCCATAGGACTAGGCGGTAGAGAGACCCAGTACTTC	CASSSIGLGGRETQYF
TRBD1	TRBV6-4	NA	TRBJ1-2	TGTGCCAGCAAATTGGACAGGGACGACTATGGCTACACCTTC	CASKLDRDDYGYTF
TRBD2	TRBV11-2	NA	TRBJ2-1	TGTGCCAGCGCAAGGACTAGCGGTCACAATGAGCAGTTCTTC	CASARTSGHNEQFF
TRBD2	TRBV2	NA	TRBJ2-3	TGTGCCAGCAGGACGGGGCGGGAGGTCACAGATACGCAGTATTTT	CASRTGREVTDTQYF
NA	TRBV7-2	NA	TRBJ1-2	TGTGCCAGCAGCTTATGGGGAGGAGATGGCTACACCTTC	CASSLWGGDGYTF
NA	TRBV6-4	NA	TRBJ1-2	TGTGCCAGCAGTGACGAGGGCTATGGCTACACCTTC	CASSDEGYGYTF
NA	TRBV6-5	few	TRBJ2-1	TGTGCCAGCAGTTACTTACGGGGGAACTACAATGAGCAGTTCTTC	CASSYLRGNYNEQFF
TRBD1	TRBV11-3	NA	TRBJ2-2	TGTGCCAGCAGACAGGGGGCGGGCACCGGGGAGCTGTTTTTT	CASRQGAGTGELFF
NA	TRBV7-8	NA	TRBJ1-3	TGTGCCAGCAGCCGGGCGGGTAGTGGAAACACCATATATTTT	CASSRAGSGNTIYF
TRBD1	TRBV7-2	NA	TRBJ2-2	TGTGCCAGCAGTCGAACAGGGGGCTACGGGGAGCTGTTTTTT	CASSRTGGYGELFF
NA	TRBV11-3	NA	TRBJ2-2	TGTGCCAGCAGCTTACGTGAGGCGAACACCGGGGAGCTGTTTTTT	CASSLREANTGELFF
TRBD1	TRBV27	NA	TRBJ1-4	TGTGCCAGCAGACCCCTGACAGGGACTTCGGAAAAACTGTTTTTT	CASRPLTGTSEKLFF
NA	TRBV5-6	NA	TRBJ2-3	TGTGCCAGCAGCCTGGGGGCCCAGGGGATTTCGGATACGCAGTATTTT	CASSLGAQGISDTQYF
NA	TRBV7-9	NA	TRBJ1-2	TGTGCCAGCAGCTTGGGCTCCTGGGCCTATGGCTACACCTTC	CASSLGSWAYGYTF
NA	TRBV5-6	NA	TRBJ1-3	TGTGCCAGCAGCTTCGACAGGTACCTTGGAAACACCATATATTTT	CASSFDRYLGNTIYF
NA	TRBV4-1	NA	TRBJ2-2	TGCGCCAGCAGCCGAGGGGGGAACACCGGGGAGCTGTTTTTT	CASSRGGNTGELFF
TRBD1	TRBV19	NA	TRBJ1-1	TGTGCCAGTAGACCGGACAGGGCGTACACTGAAGCTTTCTTT	CASRPDRAYTEAFF
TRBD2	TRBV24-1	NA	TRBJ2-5	TGTGCCACCAGTGATTGGGGACTAGCGGGAGGGAAGACCCAGTACTTC	CATSDWGLAGGKTQYF
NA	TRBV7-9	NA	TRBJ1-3	TGTGCCAGCAGCTACCAAGGGAGGGACTCTGGAAACACCATATATTTT	CASSYQGRDSGNTIYF
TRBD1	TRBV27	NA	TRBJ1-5	TGTGCCAGCAGCCATGACAGGGACCAGCCCCAGCATTTT	CASSHDRDQPQHF
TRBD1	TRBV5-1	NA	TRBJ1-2	TGCGCCAGCAGACCCAACCAGGGGGCTGGTGGCTACACCTTC	CASRPNQGAGGYTF
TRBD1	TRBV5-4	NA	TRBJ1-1	TGTGCCAGCAGCTCCGGGACAGGGGCTTGGGACACTGAAGCTTTCTTT	CASSSGTGAWDTEAFF
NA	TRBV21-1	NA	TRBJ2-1	TGTGCCAGCAGCAAACGTGGAGCCAACAATGAGCAGTTCTTC	CASSKRGANNEQFF
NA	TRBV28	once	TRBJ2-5	TGTGCCAGTAACCGGGGAGAGACCCAGTACTTC	CASNRGETQYF
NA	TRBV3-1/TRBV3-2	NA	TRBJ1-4	TGTGCCAGCGGACGACAGACCTCTGAAAAACTGTTTTTT	CASGRQTSEKLFF
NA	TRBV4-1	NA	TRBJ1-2	TGCGCCAGCAGAGCACCCGGGAACTCTCACTATGGCTACACCTTC	CASRAPGNSHYGYTF
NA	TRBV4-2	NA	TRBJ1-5	TGTGCCAGCAGCCAAGATCCCACAATTCGTCAGCCCCAGCATTTT	CASSQDPTIRQPQHF
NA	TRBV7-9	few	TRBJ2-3	TGTGCCAGCAGCCTGGGGGGCGGCGGGGGACGCCCGACGCAGTATTTT	CASSLGGGGGRPTQYF
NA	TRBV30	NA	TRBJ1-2	TGTGCCTGGATATGGGGCAGGCAAAGGCACTATGGCTACACCTTC	CAWIWGRQRHYGYTF
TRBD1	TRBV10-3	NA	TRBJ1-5	TGTGCCATCAGTGCCGCCGGGACAGGGACGAATCAGCCCCAGCATTTT	CAISAAGTGTNQPQHF
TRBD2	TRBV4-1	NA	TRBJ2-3	TGCGCCAGCAGCCAAGATCTTCGGGTAGCGGGAGGGGGAGAGGATACGCAGTATTTT	CASSQDLRVAGGGEDTQYF
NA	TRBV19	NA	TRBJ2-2	TGTGCCAGTCGCTTATGGACAGGGACTATGGACACCGGGGAGCTGTTTTTT	CASRLWTGTMDTGELFF
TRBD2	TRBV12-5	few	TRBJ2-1	TGTGCTAGTGCCCAGAAGCGGGGAAACTCCTACAATGAGCAGTTCTTC	CASAQKRGNSYNEQFF
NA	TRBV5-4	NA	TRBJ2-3	TGTGCCAGCAGCCCGGGGCGGGGTAGGGCAGATACGCAGTATTTT	CASSPGRGRADTQYF
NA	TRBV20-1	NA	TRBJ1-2	TGCAGTGCTAGAGGGCTTGCTGACACCTTC	CSARGLADTF
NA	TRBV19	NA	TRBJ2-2	TGTGCCAGTAGGTCCCCGGGGGTAAGCACCGGGGAGCTGTTTTTT	CASRSPGVSTGELFF
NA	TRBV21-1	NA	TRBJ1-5	TGTGCCAGCAGCAGGAGACAGAGGCCCCAGCATTTT	CASSRRQRPQHF
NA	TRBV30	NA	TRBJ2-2	TGTGCCTGGAGGCCGGACCGGGGGTATTGGGAGCTGTTTTTT	CAWRPDRGYWELFF
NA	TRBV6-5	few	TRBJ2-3	TGTGCCAGCAGTTTAAGACAGGCGGTAGATACGCAGTATTTT	CASSLRQAVDTQYF
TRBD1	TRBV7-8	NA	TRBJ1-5	TGTGCCAGCAGCTTAGTCCTCCGGACAGGGCTTTTCAATCAGCCCCAGCATTTT	CASSLVLRTGLFNQPQHF
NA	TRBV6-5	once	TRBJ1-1	TGTGCCAGCAAGCCGGGGGGGACTGGGAACACTGAAGCTTTCTTT	CASKPGGTGNTEAFF
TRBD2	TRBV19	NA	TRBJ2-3	TGTGCCAGTAGTATGTCTAGCGGGGGAACCACAGATACGCAGTATTTT	CASSMSSGGTTDTQYF
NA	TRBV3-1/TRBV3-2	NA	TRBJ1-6	TGTGCCAGCAGCCAGATGGTAGTTAATTCACCCCTCCACTTT	CASSQMVVNSPLHF